This TCR beta chain was sequenced in a study of beta chain features in type 1 diabetes. Study at large: Roughly 98 million sorted cells were examined across all samples.

V trimming: 4 bases; J trimming: 1 base; junction bases outside the gene matches: 13. The CDR3 totals 20 residues. Germline V gene data show CDR1 as SGHRS and CDR2 as YFSETQ. General observations from the study: At VDJ recombination sites, type 1 diabetes patients had fewer insertions and more deleted nucleotides. Within the patient group, naive, central memory and Treg TCRB repertoires appeared more similar to each other than within healthy donors.

The entirety of the isolated RNA underwent reverse transcription, so expressed TCRB transcripts were sequenced. Some clones are missing from TCRdb's copy, which holds only in-frame ones; the method was immunoSEQ multiplex PCR. This table has 430,000 or so clones, more than 9.5% appearing once. This clone was counted only a few times. Its antigen remains unidentified. Sequencing used naive CD4+ T cells from blood. The clonotype originates from a woman between 18 and 30 years old in good health. The rearrangement joins TRBV5-1 to TRBJ2-4; the match to TRBD2 covers 14 bases. The CDR3 DNA reads as TGCGCCAGCAGCCCCGCCTCGACTAGCGGGAGGGCCTTGGCCAAAAACATTCAGTACTTC. This encodes CASSPASTSGRALAKNIQYF.